The clone carrying this T cell receptor beta chain was recorded a few times. Its matching antigen is unknown. The CDR3 length is 17 residues. The V gene lost 1 base and the J gene lost 3 bases, with 16 bases spanning the gap. Per germline, CDR1 LGHDT and CDR2 YNNKEL (reference sequence). In the ViraFEST assay, antigen-specific CD4+ clonotypes were identified by expansion after peptide-pool stimulation. Subsequent to a culture period of more than 8 days, CD4+ T cells were isolated. Each participant was given two doses of one vaccine (BNT162b2 or mRNA-1273). Prior SARS-CoV-2 infection was absent in the vaccine recipients, as shown by negative nucleocapsid antibodies. In the cultures, half the medium was exchanged for IL-2 medium on days 3 and 7. These data come from a study of vaccination effects on CD4 cells after COVID-19. As for the study in general: Following the second dose by a median of 72 days, the post-vaccine samples were obtained. Whole-study findings and limits: The study enrolled few convalescent patients and sampled no early post-infection timepoints.

Profiled with immunoSEQ multiplex PCR; TCRdb holds only in-frame clones, not every one. This repertoire shows some 30,000 clones, roughly 80% found once; its top ten account for 1.4%. Material: CD4+ T cells from PBMCs cultured with HCoV-NL63 spike peptides, obtained after COVID-19 vaccination. The chain has TRBV3-1 (or the pseudogene TRBV3-2) and TRBJ1-3; a weak D match, TRBD1 (5 bases). This receptor was identified in a human donor who received a COVID-19 vaccine. Some clones in this sample may be carry-over from other donors' samples. CDR3 loop: CASSQAAWGGGGNTIYF. The CDR3 DNA sequence: TGTGCCAGCAGCCAAGCTGCATGGGGGGGAGGTGGAAACACCATATATTTT.